This TCR beta chain was sequenced during a study of HIV-infected patients and healthy controls. Study results and caveats: HLA types of the donors remained undetermined. Healthy controls shared more CDR3 sequences between individuals than HIV-infected patients did. HIV-associated CDR3 frequencies dropped significantly during therapy; CMV-associated ones, mostly rising, changed nonsignificantly.

No cell fractionation was done, so the repertoire covers all unsorted peripheral blood T cells. The CDR3 has 16 amino acids. Trimming shortened V by 0 bases and J by 6 bases, and 15 bases separated the two germline ends. CDR1 is MNHEY and CDR2 is SMNVEV in the germline V gene (reference sequence). About 550 ng RNA was reverse transcribed with alpha and beta constant-region primers. Using multiplexing indices, alpha and beta chain libraries were generated apart by chain-specific third strand synthesis. A 12-nucleotide barcode per molecule came from two concatenated random hexamers added pre-amplification. MiXCR was run by TCRdb on the 5' RACE reads, yielding one entry per CDR3 protein. The sample holds under 20,000 distinct CDR3 sequences, 9.4% seen once. In this sample, this clonotype turned up many times. Its antigen remains unidentified.

The chain employs TRBV27 and TRBJ2-1; tentative D call: TRBD2 (6 bases). Material: blood. The sequence came from an adult in good health. For the CDR3, the DNA is TGTGCCAGCAGTTTATCGACTAGTCAGGTATTCAATGAGCAGTTCTTC. Residues: CASSLSTSQVFNEQFF.